These 10 T cell receptor beta chains share one sample of origin, sequenced in a study of T-cell memory formation after mild COVID-19. TCRdb redid the calling of the 5' RACE reads with MiXCR, one entry per CDR3 protein. The data show 350,000 to 450,000 distinct CDR3 sequences, approximately 20% seen once. The specimen sequenced was PBMCs or a T cell subset sorted from them (not recorded which). The receptors shown here come from an adult woman who had mild COVID-19 (a few samples of this study predate the infection). Cell type and time point are not known.

This chain connects TRBV5-1 to TRBJ2-7; 10 positions agree with TRBD1. The ends lost 4 bases at V and 4 bases at J; junction bases unmatched: 8. From germline, CDR1 is SGHRS and CDR2 YFSETQ. The CDR3 loop spans 15 amino acids. The CDR3 region has the DNA TGCGCCAGCAGCGCCCGGGACAGGGGACTTTACGAGCAGTACTTC. This codes for CASSARDRGLYEQYF.

This clonotype was recorded many times. Here the CDR3 reads CSAKVAGDAKNIQYF. Here the CDR3 DNA reads TGCAGTGCTAAGGTAGCGGGAGATGCCAAAAACATTCAGTACTTC. The V and J genes are TRBV20-1 and TRBJ2-4; 9 bases map to TRBD2. The germline V gene encodes CDR1 DFQATT and CDR2 SNEGSKA (reference sequence). The CDR3 runs 15 residues. V lost 4 bases and J lost 1; bases outside the gene matches: 5.

In its sample, this clonotype was seen a few times. The V and J genes are TRBV6-2 or TRBV6-3 and TRBJ1-2, with TRBD1 matching 9 bases. The CDR3 runs to 23 residues. Per the germline V gene, CDR1 is MNHEY and CDR2 is SVGEGT. V lost 6 bases and J lost 1; bases outside the gene matches: 30. The CDR3 reads CASRRTGASILNYGYTLNYGYTF. CDR3 nucleotides: TGTGCCAGCAGACGGACAGGGGCTTCCATTCTTAACTATGGCTACACTCTTAACTATGGCTACACCTTC.

This clonotype came up a few times. This sequence joins TRBV5-1 and TRBJ2-1; D may match TRBD1 or TRBD2 (6 bases each). CDR3 length equals 14 residues. Germline V gene lookup returns CDR1 SGHRS and CDR2 YFSETQ. Trimming took off 4 bases at V and 8 bases at J, with 16 bases between the two ends. The CDR3 is CASSPYGGGDEQFF. In DNA, the CDR3 is TGCGCCAGCAGCCCGTACGGGGGCGGGGATGAGCAGTTCTTC. Based on the CDR3 plus reference TRBV5-1 and TRBJ2-1, the full variable domain is KAGVTQTPRYLIKTRGQQVTLSCSPISGHRSVSWYQQTPGQGLQFLFEYFSETQRNKGNFPGRFSGRQFSNSRSEMNVSTLELGDSALYLCASSPYGGGDEQFFGPGTRLTVL.

In this sample, this clonotype turned up once. The V and J genes are TRBV12-3 or TRBV12-4 and TRBJ1-2, with D possibly TRBD1 on 6 matching bases. V lost 6 bases and J 3 bases, leaving 17 bases between the germline ends. The CDR3 totals 15 residues. The CDR3: CASSATERGYYGYTF. The CDR3 bases are TGTGCCAGCAGCGCTACAGAAAGGGGGTACTATGGCTACACCTTC.

The table lists this clonotype with a few counts. V gene TRBV9 combines with J gene TRBJ1-5, with a tentative D call TRBD1 (5 bases). Between the trimmed V and J ends, which lost 3 bases and 6 bases, there was a span of 16 bases. This CDR3 is built from 15 residues. CDR1 and CDR2 (germline): SGDLS, YYNGEE. CDR3 in amino acids: CASSASQGGGQPQHF. The CDR3 nucleotides read TGTGCCAGCAGCGCGTCTCAGGGTGGCGGTCAGCCCCAGCATTTT.

V is TRBV12-3 or TRBV12-4 and J is TRBJ2-7, with TRBD1 matching over 12 bases. Losses at the gene ends were 6 bases for V and 7 bases for J; bases not matched to a gene: 7. The CDR3 has 14 residues. The CDR3 nucleotides are TGTGCCAGCAGCCTGGGACAGGGGGCGCGGGAGCAGTACTTC. This gives the protein CASSLGQGAREQYF.

V is TRBV6-5 and J is TRBJ1-2, with 9 positions matching TRBD1. The CDR3 contains 13 residues. Germline-derived CDR1 and CDR2 are MNHEY and SVGAGI. Unmatched junction bases numbered 10, after V lost 6 bases and J lost 11 bases. DNA for the CDR3: TGTGCCAGCAGCCGTGGACAGGGGTGGTCGTACACCTTC. Protein sequence: CASSRGQGWSYTF.

The V and J genes are TRBV9 and TRBJ2-1; 12 bases map to TRBD2. V lost 0 bases to trimming and J lost 15 bases; unmatched junction nucleotides: 7. Germline V CDR1 and CDR2: SGDLS, YYNGEE. The CDR3 totals 14 residues. The CDR3 region is CASSVDPSGRGSFF. CDR3 DNA sequence: TGTGCCAGCAGCGTAGACCCTAGCGGGAGGGGGTCGTTCTTC.

The chain carries TRBV2 and TRBJ2-2, with D tentatively TRBD1 (6 bases). Germline V gene sequence: CDR1 SNHLY, CDR2 FYNNEI. Trimming pared 7 bases from V and 4 bases from J, leaving 13 bases between. The CDR3 runs to 14 residues. The CDR3 nucleotides are TGTGCCAGCAAGGGGCAGGGGTTCACCGGGGAGCTGTTTTTT. This codes for CASKGQGFTGELFF.